The 15 T cell receptor beta chains below were found in one sample sequenced in a study of regulatory T cells in long-lasting Graves disease. Both iRepertoire HTBI primers and Arm-PCR of CDR3 regions were used to build the TCR beta libraries. TCRdb re-derived calls from the multiplex PCR reads in MiXCR, one entry per CDR3 protein. This table has about 470,000 distinct CDR3 sequences, less than 25% appearing once. The time point was: persistent/refractory GD, antithyroid drugs over 5 years with positive TRAb. Construction of the TCR library relied on RNA isolated from PBMCs. The sample was peripheral blood mononuclear cells (PBMCs), taken when the disease was refractory, from a patient treated with antithyroid drugs. All receptors come from a female donor with Graves disease.

This clonotype was recorded a few times. The rearrangement links TRBV9 to TRBJ2-7, with 10 bases lining up with TRBD1. Germline CDR1 and CDR2: SGDLS and YYNGEE. This CDR3 is built from 15 residues. J was trimmed by 5 bases and V by 5 bases; bases with no gene match: 10. As DNA, the CDR3 is TGTGCCAGCAGTAGTTCCGGGACAGGGGTAAACGAGCAGTACTTC. It encodes CASSSSGTGVNEQYF.

The rearrangement joins TRBV6-6 to TRBJ2-7, with TRBD1 identical over 9 bases. Trimming took 0 bases from V and 6 from J; bases not matched to a gene: 6. Germline V gives CDR1 MNHNY, CDR2 SVGAGI (reference sequence). The CDR3 sequence is 15 residues long. The CDR3 loop reads CASSYSGQGKGEQYF. The CDR3 coding sequence is TGTGCCAGCAGTTACTCGGGACAGGGCAAAGGCGAGCAGTACTTC.

The table lists this clonotype with many counts. The V and J genes are TRBV7-2 and TRBJ1-1; possibly TRBD1 for D (6 bases). V was pared by 1 base and J by 6 bases, with 15 bases between. The CDR3 extends over 15 amino acids. The germline gives CDR1 SGHTA, CDR2 FQGNSA. Here the CDR3 reads CASSLDGGAAAEAFF. CDR3 DNA sequence: TGTGCCAGCAGCTTAGATGGGGGGGCCGCGGCTGAAGCTTTCTTT. The whole variable domain, filled in from reference TRBV7-2 and TRBJ1-1, reads GAGVSQSPSNKVTEKGKDVELRCDPISGHTALYWYRQSLGQGLEFLIYFQGNSAPDKSGLPSDRFSAERTGGSVSTLTIQRTQQEDSAVYLCASSLDGGAAAEAFFGQGTRLTVV.

This clonotype was observed a handful of times. This chain joins TRBV4-1 and TRBJ2-7; 13 bases map to TRBD2. This CDR3 has 15 amino acids. J lost 6 bases, V lost 5 bases, and 7 bases had no gene match. Germline V gene lookup returns CDR1 MGHRA and CDR2 YSYEKL. Here the CDR3 DNA reads TGCGCCAGCAGCGCCCGGACTAGCGGGAGTTGCGAGCAGTACTTC. Its protein product is CASSARTSGSCEQYF.

This clonotype came up many times. The chain employs TRBV27 and TRBJ2-5, with a weak D call TRBD2 (5 bases). The CDR3 length is 14 residues. Germline V CDR1 and CDR2: MNHEY, SMNVEV (reference sequence). The V end was cut by 3 bases, the J end by 5 bases, with 13 bases between. DNA for the CDR3: TGTGCCAGCAGTTTGGACGGGATGCGGGAGACCCAGTACTTC. Translated, it gives CASSLDGMRETQYF.

This clonotype was detected a few times. V usage is TRBV27 and J usage is TRBJ1-1, with D maybe TRBD1 (5 bases). Germline V gene sequence: CDR1 MNHEY, CDR2 SMNVEV (reference sequence). Trimming left V 3 bases short and J 3 bases short, with 14 bases between. The CDR3 sequence is 15 residues long. CDR3 region: CASSFSASGYTEAFF. CDR3 in DNA: TGTGCCAGCAGTTTCTCGGCCTCAGGGTACACTGAAGCTTTCTTT.

The sample holds many counts of this clonotype. This chain links TRBV28 with TRBJ1-5, with D perhaps TRBD1 (6 bases). The V gene lost 2 bases and the J gene lost 2 bases, with 10 bases spanning the gap. CDR1 and CDR2 (germline): MDHEN, SYDVKM. This CDR3 spans 15 amino acids. The CDR3 DNA reads TGTGCCAGCAGTTTAAGGACAGCGGGCAATCAGCCCCAGCATTTT. This encodes CASSLRTAGNQPQHF. Supplemented by reference TRBV28 and TRBJ1-5, the full variable domain reads DVKVTQSSRYLVKRTGEKVFLECVQDMDHENMFWYRQDPGLGLRLIYFSYDVKMKEKGDIPEGYSVSREKKERFSLILESASTNQTSMYLCASSLRTAGNQPQHFGDGTRLSIL.

In its sample, this clonotype was seen many times. The chain employs TRBV6-2 or TRBV6-3 and TRBJ2-7; the D is unclear. The CDR3 extends over 13 amino acids. Germline assignment: CDR1 MNHEY and CDR2 SVGEGT. V was shortened by 0 bases and J by 3 bases, with 6 bases between the two germline ends. The CDR3 loop is CASSYSNVYEQYF. The CDR3 DNA follows: TGTGCCAGCAGTTACTCGAATGTCTACGAGCAGTACTTC.

Ten or more counts support this clonotype. This rearrangement joins TRBV20-1 to TRBJ2-7; possible D gene TRBD1, 6 bases. This CDR3 comprises 14 residues. V dropped 4 bases and J dropped 1 base, with 14 bases sitting between them. Germline V lookup: CDR1 DFQATT, CDR2 SNEGSKA (reference sequence). The CDR3 region is CSAIDRRRSYEQYF. The CDR3 DNA reads as TGCAGTGCTATAGACAGGCGGAGATCCTACGAGCAGTACTTC.

This clonotype was seen only a few times. The gene calls are TRBV9 and TRBJ1-1, with D maybe TRBD1 (5 bases). V lost 0 bases and J lost 1, with 10 bases in between. Germline CDR1 and CDR2: SGDLS and YYNGEE. The CDR3 has 15 amino acids. This CDR3 reads CASSVEPGPNTEAFF. The CDR3 region has the DNA TGTGCCAGCAGCGTAGAACCGGGGCCGAACACTGAAGCTTTCTTT.

This clonotype was seen repeatedly, ten times or more. The chain links TRBV27 to TRBJ2-7, with 7 bases aligning to TRBD2. CDR3 length: 11 amino acids. V gave up 8 bases and J gave up 6 bases; unmatched junction bases: 4. Germline CDR1 reads MNHEY; CDR2 reads SMNVEV (reference sequence). The CDR3, as DNA: TGTGCCAGCGGCGGGGGAGCCGAGCAGTACTTC. Its protein is CASGGGAEQYF.

This clonotype was observed at least ten times. The V call is TRBV13, the J call TRBJ1-2; the D is unclear. The CDR3 is 16 residues long. Germline V gives CDR1 PRHDT, CDR2 FYEKMQ (reference sequence). The V and J ends lost 5 bases and 2 bases respectively, with 18 bases between them. The CDR3: CASSKEGRAINYGYTF. CDR3 sequence (DNA): TGTGCCAGCAGCAAGGAGGGTCGGGCGATCAACTATGGCTACACCTTC. Full variable domain (missing parts from reference TRBV13 and TRBJ1-2): AAGVIQSPRHLIKEKRETATLKCYPIPRHDTVYWYQQGPGQDPQFLISFYEKMQSDKGSIPDRFSAQQFSDYHSELNMSSLELGDSALYFCASSKEGRAINYGYTFGSGTRLTVV.

This clonotype occurred many times. The junction and the germline gene differ at one end; a read error may be behind it. This chain connects TRBV28 to TRBJ1-5; D is possibly TRBD1 (6 bases). The CDR3 extends over 12 amino acids. The germline gives CDR1 MDHEN, CDR2 SYDVKM. The CDR3 DNA sequence: TGCCGAGCGGGGGCGGGCAATCAGCCCCAGCATTTT. It yields the protein CRAGAGNQPQHF.

The J gene is TRBJ2-3, the V gene TRBV27, with TRBD2 matching over 8 bases. This CDR3 region has 15 residues. Germline CDR1 reads MNHEY; CDR2 reads SMNVEV (reference sequence). Trimming at V came to 4 bases and at J to 4 bases, leaving 7 bases not matched to a gene. The CDR3 coding sequence is TGTGCCAGCAGTTCCCTAAGCGGGAGCGCAGATACGCAGTATTTT. Translated: CASSSLSGSADTQYF.

In its sample, this clonotype was seen many times. The chain couples TRBV2 to TRBJ1-5; 8 bases are shared with TRBD1. Germline V gene sequence: CDR1 SNHLY, CDR2 FYNNEI. This CDR3 has 13 amino acids. V shed 6 bases, J shed 4 bases, and the junction held 2 bases outside the gene matches. The chain's CDR3 is CASRGTGNQPQHF. DNA of the CDR3: TGTGCCAGCAGAGGGACAGGTAATCAGCCCCAGCATTTT.